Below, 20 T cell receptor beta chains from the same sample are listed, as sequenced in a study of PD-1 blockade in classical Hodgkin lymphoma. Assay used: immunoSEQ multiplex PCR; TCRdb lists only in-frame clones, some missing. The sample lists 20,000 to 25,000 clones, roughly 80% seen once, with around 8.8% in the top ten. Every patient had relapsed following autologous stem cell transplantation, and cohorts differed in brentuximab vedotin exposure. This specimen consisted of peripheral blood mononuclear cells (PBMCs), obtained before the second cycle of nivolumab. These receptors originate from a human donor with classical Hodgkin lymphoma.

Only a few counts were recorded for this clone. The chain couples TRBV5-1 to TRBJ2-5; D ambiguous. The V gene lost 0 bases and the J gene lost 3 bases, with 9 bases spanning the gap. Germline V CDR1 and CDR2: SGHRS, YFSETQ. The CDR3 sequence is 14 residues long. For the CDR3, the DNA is TGCGCCAGCAGCTTGGAAGTGATAAAAGAGACCCAGTACTTC. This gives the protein CASSLEVIKETQYF.

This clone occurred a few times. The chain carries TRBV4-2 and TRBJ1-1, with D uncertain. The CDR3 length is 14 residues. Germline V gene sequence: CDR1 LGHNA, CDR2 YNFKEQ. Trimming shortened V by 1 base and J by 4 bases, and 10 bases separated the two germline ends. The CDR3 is CASSQGEEGTEAFF. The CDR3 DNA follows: TGTGCCAGCAGCCAAGGGGAGGAAGGCACTGAAGCTTTCTTT.

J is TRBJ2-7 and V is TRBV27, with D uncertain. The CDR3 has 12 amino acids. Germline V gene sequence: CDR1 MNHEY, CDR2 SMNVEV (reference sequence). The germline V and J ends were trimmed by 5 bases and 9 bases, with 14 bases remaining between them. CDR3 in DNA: TGTGCCAGCAGTCCCTACCGAGGTGGGCAGTACTTC. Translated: CASSPYRGGQYF.

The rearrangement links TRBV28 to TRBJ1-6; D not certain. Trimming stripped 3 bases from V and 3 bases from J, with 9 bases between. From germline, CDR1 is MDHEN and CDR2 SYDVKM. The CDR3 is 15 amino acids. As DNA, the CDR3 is TGTGCCAGCAGTTTCCATGAGGGCTATAATTCACCCCTCCACTTT. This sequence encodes CASSFHEGYNSPLHF. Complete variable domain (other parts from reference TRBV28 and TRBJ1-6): DVKVTQSSRYLVKRTGEKVFLECVQDMDHENMFWYRQDPGLGLRLIYFSYDVKMKEKGDIPEGYSVSREKKERFSLILESASTNQTSMYLCASSFHEGYNSPLHFGNGTRLTVT.

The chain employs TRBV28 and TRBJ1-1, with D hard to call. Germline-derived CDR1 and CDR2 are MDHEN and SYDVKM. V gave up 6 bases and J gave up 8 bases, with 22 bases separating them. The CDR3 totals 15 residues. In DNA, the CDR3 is TGTGCCAGCAGCATCCCTAGTATATTTGGTATCGAAGCTTTCTTT. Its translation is CASSIPSIFGIEAFF.

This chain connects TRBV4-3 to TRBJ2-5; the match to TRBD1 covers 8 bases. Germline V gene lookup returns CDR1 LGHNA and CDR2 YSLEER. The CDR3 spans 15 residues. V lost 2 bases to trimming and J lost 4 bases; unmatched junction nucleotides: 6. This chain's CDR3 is CASSQFGQGVETQYF. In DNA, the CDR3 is TGCGCCAGCAGCCAATTTGGACAGGGCGTAGAGACCCAGTACTTC.

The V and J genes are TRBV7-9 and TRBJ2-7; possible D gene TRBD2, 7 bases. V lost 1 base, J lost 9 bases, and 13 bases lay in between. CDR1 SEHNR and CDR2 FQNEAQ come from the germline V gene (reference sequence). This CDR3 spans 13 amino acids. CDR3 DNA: TGTGCCAGCAGCTTAGGGCGGGGGCCAGTGCAGTACTTC. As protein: CASSLGRGPVQYF.

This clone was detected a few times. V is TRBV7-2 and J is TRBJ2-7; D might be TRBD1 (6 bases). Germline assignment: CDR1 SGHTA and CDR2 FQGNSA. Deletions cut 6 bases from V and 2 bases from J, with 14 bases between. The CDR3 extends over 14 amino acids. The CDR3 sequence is CASRLIRGTYEQYF. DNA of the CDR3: TGTGCCAGCAGACTAATCAGGGGAACCTACGAGCAGTACTTC.

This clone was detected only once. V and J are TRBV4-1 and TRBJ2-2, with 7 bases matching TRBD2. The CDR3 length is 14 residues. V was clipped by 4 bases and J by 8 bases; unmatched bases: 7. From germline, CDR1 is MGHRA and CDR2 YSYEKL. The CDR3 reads CASSLLGGFGELFF. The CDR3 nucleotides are TGCGCCAGCAGCCTACTGGGAGGGTTTGGGGAGCTGTTTTTT.

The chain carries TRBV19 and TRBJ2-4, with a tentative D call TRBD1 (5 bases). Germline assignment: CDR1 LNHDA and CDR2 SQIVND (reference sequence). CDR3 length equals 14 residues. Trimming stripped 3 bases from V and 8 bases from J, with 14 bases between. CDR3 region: CASSILGVSDIQYF. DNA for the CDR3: TGTGCCAGTAGTATTCTAGGGGTTTCCGACATTCAGTACTTC. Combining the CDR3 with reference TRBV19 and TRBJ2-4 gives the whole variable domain DGGITQSPKYLFRKEGQNVTLSCEQNLNHDAMYWYRQDPGQGLRLIYYSQIVNDFQKGDIAEGYSVSREKKESFPLTVTSAQKNPTAFYLCASSILGVSDIQYFGAGTRLSVL.

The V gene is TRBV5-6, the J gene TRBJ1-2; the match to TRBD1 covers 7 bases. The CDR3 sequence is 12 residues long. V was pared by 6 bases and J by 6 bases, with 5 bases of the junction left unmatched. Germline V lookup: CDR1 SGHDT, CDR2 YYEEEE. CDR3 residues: CASISGQDGYTF. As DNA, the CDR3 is TGTGCCAGCATCTCTGGACAGGATGGCTACACCTTC.

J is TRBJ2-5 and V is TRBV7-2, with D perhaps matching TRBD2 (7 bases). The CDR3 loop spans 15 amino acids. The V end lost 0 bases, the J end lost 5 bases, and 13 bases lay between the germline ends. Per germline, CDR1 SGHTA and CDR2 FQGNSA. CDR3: CASSLALGGLETQYF. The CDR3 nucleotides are TGTGCCAGCAGCTTAGCGCTGGGGGGGCTCGAGACCCAGTACTTC.

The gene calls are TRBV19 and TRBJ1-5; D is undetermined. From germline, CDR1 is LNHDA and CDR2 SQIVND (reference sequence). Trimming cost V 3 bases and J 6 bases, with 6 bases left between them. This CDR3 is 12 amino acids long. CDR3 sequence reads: CASSIRSQPQHF. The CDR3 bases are TGTGCCAGTAGTATCCGAAGTCAGCCCCAGCATTTT.

The CDR3: CASSQALNTGELFF. Written as DNA, the CDR3 is TGTGCCAGCAGCCAAGCACTGAACACCGGGGAGCTGTTTTTT. The chain couples TRBV14 to TRBJ2-2; D uncertain. Germline V CDR1 and CDR2: SGHDN, FVKESK. Trimming removed 1 base from V and 1 base from J, with 4 bases in between. CDR3 length equals 14 residues.

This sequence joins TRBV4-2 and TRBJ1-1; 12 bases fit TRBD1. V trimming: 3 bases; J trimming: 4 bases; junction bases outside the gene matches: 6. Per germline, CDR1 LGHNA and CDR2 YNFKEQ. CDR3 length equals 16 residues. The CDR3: CASSQRGGQGATEAFF. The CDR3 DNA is TGTGCCAGCAGCCAGAGGGGGGGACAGGGGGCCACTGAAGCTTTCTTT.

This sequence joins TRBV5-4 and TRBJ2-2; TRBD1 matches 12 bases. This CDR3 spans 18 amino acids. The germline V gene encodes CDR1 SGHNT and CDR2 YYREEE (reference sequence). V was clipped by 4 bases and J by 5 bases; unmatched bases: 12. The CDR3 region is CASSAGTGGAKRTGELFF. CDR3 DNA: TGTGCCAGCAGCGCCGGGACAGGGGGCGCAAAAAGGACCGGGGAGCTGTTTTTT.

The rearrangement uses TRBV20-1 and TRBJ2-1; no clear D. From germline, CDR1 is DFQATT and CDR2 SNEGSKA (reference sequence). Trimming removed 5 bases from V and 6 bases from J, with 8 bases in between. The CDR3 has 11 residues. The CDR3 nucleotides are TGCAGTGCTGCAAGGTTCAATGAGCAGTTCTTC. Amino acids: CSAARFNEQFF.

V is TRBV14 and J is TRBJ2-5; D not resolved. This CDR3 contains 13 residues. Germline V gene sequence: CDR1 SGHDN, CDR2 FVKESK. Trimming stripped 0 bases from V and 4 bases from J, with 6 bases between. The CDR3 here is CASSQDLGETQYF. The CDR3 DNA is TGTGCCAGCAGCCAAGACCTGGGAGAGACCCAGTACTTC. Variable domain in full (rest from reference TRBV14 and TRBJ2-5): EAGVTQFPSHSVIEKGQTVTLRCDPISGHDNLYWYRRVMGKEIKFLLHFVKESKQDESGMPNNRFLAERTGGTYSTLKVQPAELEDSGVYFCASSQDLGETQYFGPGTRLLVL.

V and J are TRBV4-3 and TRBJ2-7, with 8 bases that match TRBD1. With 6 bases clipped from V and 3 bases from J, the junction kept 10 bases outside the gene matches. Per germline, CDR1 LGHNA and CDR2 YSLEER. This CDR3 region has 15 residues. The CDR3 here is CASSHYTGGDYEQYF. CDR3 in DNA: TGCGCCAGCAGTCATTACACAGGGGGAGACTACGAGCAGTACTTC.

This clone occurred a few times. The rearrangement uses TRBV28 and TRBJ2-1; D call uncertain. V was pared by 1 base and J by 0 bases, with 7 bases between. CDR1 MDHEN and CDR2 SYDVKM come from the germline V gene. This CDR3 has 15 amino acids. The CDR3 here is CASSLFAASYNEQFF. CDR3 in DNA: TGTGCCAGCAGTTTATTTGCGGCCTCCTACAATGAGCAGTTCTTC.